This paragraph reports one T cell receptor (beta chain). Autoimmune disease history or systemic immunosuppression barred patients. The CDR3 covers 16 residues. Germline V CDR1 and CDR2: SEHNR, FQNEAQ (reference sequence). V shed 7 bases and J shed 0 bases, with 16 bases lying between them. This sample was taken from a study of OX40 agonist ivuxolimab in advanced cancers. Turning to the study itself: It was ivuxolimab, an agonistic anti-OX40 (CD134) antibody, that patients were treated with. Averaging about 60 years in age, with a range of roughly 23 to 80, the cohort was about 85% male. Prior therapy, whether anti-PD-1, anti-PD-L1 or anti-CTLA-4, was allowed, and 40% had some.

Only in-frame clones appear in the TCRdb table, and some are missing; sequencing was by immunoSEQ multiplex PCR. The sample shows about 27,000 clones, 65% to 90% of them seen only once. The rearrangement links TRBV7-9 to TRBJ1-3; the D gene is possibly TRBD1 (5 bases). Here the sequenced sample was CD4+ or CD8+ T cells sorted from blood, taken in a trial of the OX40 agonist ivuxolimab. This TCR came from an adult with an advanced solid tumor such as melanoma, head and neck, liver or kidney cancer. Written as DNA, the CDR3 is TGTGCCAGCATCGCGGGGGTTGGAGTCTCTGGAAACACCATATATTTT. Encoded protein: CASIAGVGVSGNTIYF.